This TCR beta chain was profiled in a study of cytomegalovirus exposure and HLA in healthy donors. At the level of the study: The same platform used for the approximately 670 first-cohort repertoires was also used for the 120 or so validation repertoires, as a later analysis reported.

Measured with immunoSEQ multiplex PCR; TCRdb has only the in-frame clones, and not every one. The sample carries under 140,000 clones, approximately 88% recorded once. Material: PBMCs. The origin of this receptor is a woman aged 25 to 45 in good health and CMV-seropositive.

The CDR3 bases are TGTGCCAGCAGCTTTCCCGGGACAGTCTATAATTCACCCCTCCACTTT. Translating gives CASSFPGTVYNSPLHF. The chain employs TRBV7-6 and TRBJ1-6; TRBD1 aligns across 7 bases. The CDR3 covers 16 residues. The germline CDR1 and CDR2 sequences are SGHVS and FNYEAQ. V lost 3 bases, J lost 3 bases, and 5 bases stayed unmatched.